The 16 T cell receptor beta chains in this list originate from one sample, sequenced in a study of cytomegalovirus exposure and HLA in healthy donors. In the PCR, 60 Vbeta and 13 Jbeta primers were used. Profiled with immunoSEQ multiplex PCR; TCRdb holds only in-frame clones, not every one. The table records 55,000 to 80,000 clones, roughly 73% of them present only once. Sequencing was carried out using PBMCs. Source of these receptors: a man aged 35 to 55 in good health and CMV-seronegative.

This chain uses TRBV7-2 with TRBJ2-7, with 9 nucleotides matching TRBD2. CDR3 length: 14 amino acids. The V segment lost 1 base and the J segment 2 bases; nucleotides outside the gene matches: 0. Germline CDR1 and CDR2: SGHTA and FQGNSA. The CDR3 here is CASSLGLAAYEQYF. For the CDR3, the DNA is TGTGCCAGCAGCTTAGGACTAGCGGCCTACGAGCAGTACTTC.

This chain links TRBV7-9 with TRBJ1-5; TRBD1 matches at 7 bases. The ends lost 4 bases at V and 3 bases at J; junction bases unmatched: 6. Looked up from germline, CDR1 is SEHNR and CDR2 is FQNEAQ (reference sequence). The CDR3 is made up of 15 amino acids. The CDR3 loop is CASSSGQANNQPQHF. In DNA form, the CDR3 reads TGTGCCAGCAGCTCCGGACAGGCCAACAATCAGCCCCAGCATTTT.

The chain employs TRBV5-4 and TRBJ2-1; 8 bases agree with TRBD2. The CDR3 contains 15 residues. V trimming: 4 bases; J trimming: 5 bases; junction bases outside the gene matches: 8. The germline V gene has CDR1 SGHNT and CDR2 YYREEE (reference sequence). CDR3: CASSLTSGYNNEQFF. The CDR3 DNA reads as TGTGCCAGCAGCCTAACTAGCGGCTACAACAATGAGCAGTTCTTC.

The chain carries TRBV28 and TRBJ2-5; possibly TRBD2 for D (5 bases). V dropped 2 bases and J dropped 7 bases, with 14 bases sitting between them. The germline V gene has CDR1 MDHEN and CDR2 SYDVKM. The CDR3 spans 14 residues. The CDR3 here is CASSLENQGGTQYF. The CDR3, as DNA: TGTGCCAGCAGTTTAGAGAATCAAGGAGGGACCCAGTACTTC.

The genes are TRBV11-2 and TRBJ2-1; TRBD2 matches 12 bases. Trimming removed 2 bases from V and 6 bases from J; junction bases left unmatched: 11. CDR1 is SGHAT, CDR2 FQNNGV, per germline. The CDR3 is 18 amino acids. CDR3 in DNA: TGTGCCAGCAGCTTATTAGGACTAGCGGGATCCCGCGGCAATGAGCAGTTCTTC. It is translated as CASSLLGLAGSRGNEQFF.

V is TRBV11-3 and J is TRBJ2-5; D perhaps matches TRBD1 (6 bases). The CDR3 runs to 15 residues. Germline lookup yields CDR1 SGHNT and CDR2 YENEEA. The V end was cut by 1 base, the J end by 5 bases, with 14 bases between. In DNA, the CDR3 is TGTGCCAGCAGCTTAGGGAGTTACAGGGACGAGACCCAGTACTTC. It yields the protein CASSLGSYRDETQYF.

This sequence joins TRBV6-6 and TRBJ2-3, with D maybe TRBD2 (7 bases). Trimming took 7 bases from V and 5 from J, leaving 22 bases between them. CDR3 length equals 16 residues. Germline CDR1 reads MNHNY; CDR2 reads SVGAGI (reference sequence). CDR3 in DNA: TGTGCCAGCAACGATTTGGGGGCGGGAGCCGGAGATACGCAGTATTTT. Its translation is CASNDLGAGAGDTQYF.

This sequence joins TRBV11-2 and TRBJ1-4; D is unresolved. The V and J ends lost 5 bases and 8 bases respectively, with 9 bases between them. The CDR3 contains 12 residues. CDR1 and CDR2 from the germline V gene are SGHAT and FQNNGV. Written as DNA, the CDR3 is TGTGCCAGCAGCCCCAGAGGGGAAAAACTGTTTTTT. Its protein is CASSPRGEKLFF.

The V and J genes are TRBV10-3 and TRBJ2-7, with 11 bases lining up with TRBD1. The CDR3 runs to 13 residues. The germline CDR1 and CDR2 sequences are ENHRY and SYGVKD. Germline trimming cut 6 bases from V and 5 bases from J; bases unmatched to any gene: 3. The CDR3 loop is CAISSGQGDEQYF. CDR3 nucleotide sequence: TGTGCCATCAGCTCGGGACAGGGGGACGAGCAGTACTTC.

This clone was detected only a few times. The chain couples TRBV5-6 to TRBJ2-7, with TRBD2 identical over 8 bases. There are 14 residues in the CDR3. Germline V CDR1 and CDR2: SGHDT, YYEEEE. Trimming took 0 bases from V and 4 from J; bases not matched to a gene: 3. The chain's CDR3 is CASSLESSGYEQYF. CDR3 coding DNA: TGTGCCAGCAGCTTGGAGTCTAGCGGGTACGAGCAGTACTTC.

V and J are TRBV25-1 and TRBJ1-2, with a tentative D call TRBD1 (6 bases). Looked up from germline, CDR1 is MGHDK and CDR2 is SYGVNS. The CDR3 is 14 amino acids. V lost 2 bases to trimming and J lost 8 bases, with 15 bases between them. The CDR3 protein is CASSERGAGTGYTF. The CDR3 DNA reads as TGTGCCAGCAGTGAAAGAGGGGCAGGGACAGGCTACACCTTC.

The rearrangement joins TRBV7-9 to TRBJ2-3, with a possible D match to TRBD1 (6 bases). The CDR3 is 19 residues long. Germline V CDR1 and CDR2: SEHNR, FQNEAQ (reference sequence). V lost 1 base and J 1 base, leaving 21 bases between the germline ends. The CDR3 coding sequence is TGTGCCAGCAGCTTAGACGCGGTCAGCGACCACAGGGGCACAGATACGCAGTATTTT. It yields the protein CASSLDAVSDHRGTDTQYF.

The chain carries TRBV11-2 and TRBJ2-3; 10 positions agree with TRBD2. The V segment lost 6 bases and the J segment 4 bases; nucleotides outside the gene matches: 4. The CDR3 is 14 residues long. Germline V lookup: CDR1 SGHAT, CDR2 FQNNGV. The CDR3 is CASSPGTSADTQYF. The CDR3 DNA reads as TGTGCCAGCAGTCCCGGGACTAGCGCAGATACGCAGTATTTT. Full variable domain (outside the CDR3, taken from reference TRBV11-2 and TRBJ2-3): EAGVAQSPRYKIIEKRQSVAFWCNPISGHATLYWYQQILGQGPKLLIQFQNNGVVDDSQLPKDRFSAERLKGVDSTLKIQPAKLEDSAVYLCASSPGTSADTQYFGPGTRLTVL.

The J gene is TRBJ2-7, the V gene TRBV7-6, with 12 bases fitting TRBD2. The CDR3 has 13 amino acids. Germline V gene lookup returns CDR1 SGHVS and CDR2 FNYEAQ. V dropped 8 bases and J dropped 2; count of bases not matched to a gene: 1. The DNA of the CDR3 is TGTGCCAGCGGACTAGCGGGGCCCTACGAGCAGTACTTC. This gives the protein CASGLAGPYEQYF.

This clone was seen only once. The chain uses TRBV9 and TRBJ2-7; 7 bases fit TRBD1. J gave up 3 bases and V 3 bases, and 6 bases lay outside the gene matches. The germline V gene has CDR1 SGDLS and CDR2 YYNGEE. CDR3 size: 14 residues. The CDR3 coding sequence is TGTGCCAGCAGCGAAGGGACAGCTGACTACGAGCAGTACTTC. Its protein is CASSEGTADYEQYF.

This clone occurred a few times. The gene calls are TRBV5-1 and TRBJ1-4, with 11 bases aligning to TRBD1. Germline CDR1 is SGHRS and CDR2 is YFSETQ. V shed 4 bases and J 7 bases; nucleotides not matched to a gene: 6. The CDR3 length is 15 residues. The CDR3 is CASSLGTGGSEKLFF. In DNA form, the CDR3 reads TGCGCCAGCAGCCTTGGGACAGGGGGAAGTGAAAAACTGTTTTTT.